This TCR beta chain was profiled in a study of cytomegalovirus exposure and HLA in healthy donors. In the PCR, 60 Vbeta and 13 Jbeta primers were used. Some clones are missing from TCRdb's copy, which holds only in-frame ones; the method was immunoSEQ multiplex PCR. Of 150,000 to 200,000 clones listed, around 80% are singletons. V shed 0 bases and J 9 bases; nucleotides not matched to a gene: 5. CDR3 length: 14 residues. Germline V gives CDR1 SGHRS, CDR2 YFSETQ. The sample comprised PBMCs. The sequence was obtained from a man aged 18 to 35 in good health and CMV-seronegative. The chain carries TRBV5-1 and TRBJ2-1; 8 bases line up with TRBD2. This CDR3 is CASSLGRGGSEQFF. The DNA for the CDR3 is TGCGCCAGCAGCTTGGGTCGGGGGGGCAGTGAGCAGTTCTTC. The whole variable domain, remainder taken from reference TRBV5-1 and TRBJ2-1, is KAGVTQTPRYLIKTRGQQVTLSCSPISGHRSVSWYQQTPGQGLQFLFEYFSETQRNKGNFPGRFSGRQFSNSRSEMNVSTLELGDSALYLCASSLGRGGSEQFFGPGTRLTVL.